The text below deals with one TCR beta chain. Trimming took 4 bases from V and 9 from J; bases not matched to a gene: 18. Per germline, CDR1 SGHRS and CDR2 YFSETQ. This CDR3 comprises 17 residues. This specimen comes from a study of patients and donors after allogeneic stem cell transplantation. Via MiXCR, TCRdb re-called the RT-PCR reads, giving one row per CDR3 protein. This sample yields tens of thousands of distinct CDR3 sequences, of which roughly 5.2% are seen a single time; about 3% belongs to the top ten. The specimen sequenced was blood, either unsorted or a sorted T cell fraction (not recorded which). The source is a human donor who was either an allogeneic HSCT recipient or a stem cell or donor lymphocyte infusion donor (not recorded which). It is not recorded whose cells these are; they may come from a transplant donor. The chain is built from TRBV5-1 and TRBJ2-7; 11 bases agree with TRBD2. The CDR3 region has the DNA TGCGCCAGCAGCACCCAGGGAGGACTAGCGGGCCTCGGGGTGCAGTACTTC. It encodes CASSTQGGLAGLGVQYF.